This T cell receptor beta chain was recorded in a study of Tregs in tolerant kidney transplant recipients (dated by TCRdb to the late 2010s). About the full investigation: Before combined kidney and bone marrow transplantation, this study identified donor-specific regulatory T cells using TCRbeta sequencing and then followed those same cells after transplant. TCRbeta repertoire sequencing was used in a few healthy controls to compare several ways of expanding Tregs specific for an allogeneic donor.

As concerns this clone: Its recognized antigen is unknown. No base qualities exist here, and no much larger clone lies one base off it.

Unstimulated Tregs (CD4+CD25+CD127-), CD4+ non-Tregs (CD4+CD25-), CD4 and CD8 cells were FACS-sorted from thawed PBMCs. Blood from healthy controls was obtained either from healthy volunteers or as purchased buffy coats. Healthy control blood was processed to PBMCs with a Ficoll density gradient and then cryopreserved, whereas patient PBMCs were collected both before and after transplant. Genomic DNA was extracted from sorted cells with the QIAGEN DNeasy Blood and Tissue Kit for TCRbeta CDR3 sequencing. High-throughput TCRbeta CDR3 sequencing, which included PCR amplification with bias correction and internal controls, was done commercially through immunoSEQ. Turning to the authors' computational methods: Unique productive TCRbeta sequences were defined by CDR3 nucleotide sequence where primers matched, and otherwise by CDR3 amino acid sequence together with Vbeta and Jbeta genes. As a correction for sorting error, sequences shared between sorted populations at a frequency ratio of 2:1 or less were discarded, and the remaining shared sequences were assigned to the higher population. A sequence was defined as donor-reactive if the sequence was expanded at least 5-fold in CFSE-low cells compared with unstimulated cells and had a frequency of at least 0.01% in CFSE-low cells. Jensen-Shannon divergence calculated on the top 100 TCRbeta sequences ranked by frequency was used to measure repertoire divergence. For samples with multiple sequencing runs, sorting error was corrected in each run separately before the runs were combined. TCRdb retrieved this table from immuneACCESS and kept in-frame rearrangements only. Not all clones are present; in checked studies, unresolved V genes account for under half, and no reason is known for the remainder. That table supplies the V and J calls and clone size; D and trimming were determined from the DNA. In this sample the table shows about 68,000 clones, about 83% of which occur a single time. Of the sample, roughly 4.9% falls within the top ten clones.

Overall study results and their limits: The study was constrained by small patient numbers, and validation of the findings is required in larger populations and under other immunosuppression protocols. Expanding Tregs with activated donor B cells appeared to identify the most biologically relevant and donor-specific TCRbeta repertoire. Biological reproducibility was not examined directly, but technical replication error appeared to be minimal.

The CDR3 contains 16 residues, cysteine and phenylalanine counted. The DNA shown is the 48-base CDR3, in frame from base 1. V lost 0 bases and J lost 4 bases; the stretch between them is 13 bases long. The germline V gene encodes CDR1 SGHNT and CDR2 YYREEE (reference sequence). The TCR was taken from a human donor in good health. The V gene is TRBV5-4 and the J gene is TRBJ1-4, with the D gene uncertain. Sample: CD4+ T cells from blood. The CDR3 is CASSLVGGGGNEKLFF. In nucleotides, the sequence is TGTGCCAGCAGCTTGGTCGGTGGTGGAGGTAATGAAAAACTGTTTTTT.